Below are 19 T cell receptor beta chains sequenced from a single sample in a study of cytomegalovirus exposure and HLA in healthy donors. This PCR relied on a set of 60 Vbeta primers and 13 Jbeta primers. Using immunoSEQ multiplex PCR, the repertoire was profiled, and TCRdb retains in-frame clones only, with some absent. Counted here are around 170,000 clones, around 80% occurring once; the ten biggest clones make up around 1.4%. Material for sequencing was PBMCs. The receptors were sampled from a girl aged 5 to 17 in good health and CMV-seropositive.

This rearrangement joins TRBV6-5 to TRBJ1-1, with 7 bases matching TRBD1. The V gene's germline CDR1 is MNHEY and CDR2 SVGAGI. J lost 5 bases, V lost 6 bases, and 3 bases had no gene match. CDR3 length: 12 residues. CDR3 sequence: CASSRGYTEAFF. CDR3 DNA: TGTGCCAGCAGCAGGGGGTATACTGAAGCTTTCTTT.

The genes are TRBV5-4 and TRBJ2-7, with D perhaps matching TRBD2 (5 bases). Germline CDR1 reads SGHNT; CDR2 reads YYREEE (reference sequence). V dropped 4 bases and J dropped 1 base, with 15 bases sitting between them. This CDR3 has 15 amino acids. The CDR3 region is CASSLLAGGSYEQYF. CDR3 coding DNA: TGTGCCAGCAGCCTCTTGGCAGGAGGATCCTACGAGCAGTACTTC.

This clone was seen only once. The chain combines TRBV15 with TRBJ1-5; 8 nucleotides align to TRBD1. This CDR3 region has 14 residues. Trimming took 8 bases from V and 5 from J; bases not matched to a gene: 8. Germline-derived CDR1 and CDR2 are LNHNV and YYDKDF (reference sequence). Here the CDR3 DNA reads TGTGCCACCCGACCGGGACAGGAGGATCAGCCCCAGCATTTT. Its translation is CATRPGQEDQPQHF.

A single count supports this clone. The V and J genes are TRBV5-4 and TRBJ2-5; D may be TRBD2 (6 bases). The CDR3 totals 13 residues. CDR1 and CDR2 from the germline V gene are SGHNT and YYREEE (reference sequence). Trimming shortened V by 0 bases and J by 5 bases, and 8 bases separated the two germline ends. CDR3 bases: TGTGCCAGCAGCTTGGCCCGGGAGGAGACCCAGTACTTC. This encodes CASSLAREETQYF.

The rearrangement uses TRBV18 and TRBJ2-7; D is undetermined. The CDR3 length is 16 residues. From germline, CDR1 is KGHSH and CDR2 LQKENI. Trimming removed 0 bases from V and 0 bases from J, with 12 bases in between. The CDR3 reads CASSPPNPQDSYEQYF. CDR3 nucleotide sequence: TGTGCCAGCTCACCACCGAATCCCCAGGACTCCTACGAGCAGTACTTC.

This chain joins TRBV9 and TRBJ2-4; D not certain. Trimming left V 0 bases short and J 7 bases short, with 8 bases between. The length of the CDR3 is 13 residues. From germline, CDR1 is SGDLS and CDR2 YYNGEE. The CDR3 DNA reads TGTGCCAGCAGCGTAGAGTCTAAGAACATTCAGTACTTC. Amino acid sequence: CASSVESKNIQYF. Full variable domain (outside the CDR3, taken from reference TRBV9 and TRBJ2-4): DSGVTQTPKHLITATGQRVTLRCSPRSGDLSVYWYQQSLDQGLQFLIQYYNGEERAKGNILERFSAQQFPDLHSELNLSSLELGDSALYFCASSVESKNIQYFGAGTRLSVL.

This chain joins TRBV4-1 and TRBJ2-7; 8 bases agree with TRBD1. V lost 8 bases and J lost 3; bases outside the gene matches: 9. Per the germline V gene, CDR1 is MGHRA and CDR2 is YSYEKL. This CDR3 contains 14 residues. For the CDR3, the DNA is TGCGCCAGCGGCTGGACGGACAGGGTCTACGAGCAGTACTTC. Amino acids: CASGWTDRVYEQYF.

V is TRBV5-1 and J is TRBJ1-1; D is ambiguous. The V and J ends lost 2 bases and 4 bases respectively, with 9 bases between them. The CDR3 is made up of 13 amino acids. CDR1 is SGHRS, CDR2 YFSETQ, per germline. CDR3 sequence (DNA): TGCGCCAGCAGCTTAACAGTGGCCACTGAAGCTTTCTTT. Protein product: CASSLTVATEAFF.

V gene TRBV15 combines with J gene TRBJ1-5; D call uncertain. Trimming stripped 3 bases from V and 1 base from J, with 7 bases between. Looked up from germline, CDR1 is LNHNV and CDR2 is YYDKDF (reference sequence). The CDR3 runs 14 residues. The CDR3 is CATSRTRSNQPQHF. CDR3 sequence (DNA): TGTGCCACCAGCAGGACACGGAGCAATCAGCCCCAGCATTTT.

This clone was observed a few times. The J gene is TRBJ2-7, the V gene TRBV15; 8 bases map to TRBD2. The V gene's germline CDR1 is LNHNV and CDR2 YYDKDF (reference sequence). The V and J ends lost 3 bases and 0 bases, in that order; junction bases with no gene match: 10. The CDR3 is made up of 17 amino acids. The CDR3 coding sequence is TGTGCCACCAGCAGCCCGATTAGCGGGATTGGCTCCTACGAGCAGTACTTC. Protein product: CATSSPISGIGSYEQYF.

The J gene is TRBJ2-1, the V gene TRBV7-2; 8 bases match TRBD2. The CDR3 has 17 residues. Germline V gene lookup returns CDR1 SGHTA and CDR2 FQGNSA. Germline trimming cut 4 bases from V and 2 bases from J; bases unmatched to any gene: 10. This CDR3 is CASSWRTSPPPYNEQFF. As DNA, the CDR3 is TGTGCCAGCAGCTGGCGGACTAGCCCCCCTCCCTACAATGAGCAGTTCTTC. Combining the CDR3 with reference TRBV7-2 and TRBJ2-1 gives the whole variable domain GAGVSQSPSNKVTEKGKDVELRCDPISGHTALYWYRQSLGQGLEFLIYFQGNSAPDKSGLPSDRFSAERTGGSVSTLTIQRTQQEDSAVYLCASSWRTSPPPYNEQFFGPGTRLTVL.

V gene TRBV27 combines with J gene TRBJ1-1; D unresolved. V was shortened by 3 bases and J by 6 bases, with 8 bases between the two germline ends. CDR1 and CDR2 (germline): MNHEY, SMNVEV (reference sequence). The CDR3 is 12 amino acids. The CDR3 region is CASSFRGSEAFF. In nucleotides, the CDR3 is TGTGCCAGCAGTTTTCGGGGTTCTGAAGCTTTCTTT.

The chain links TRBV10-1 to TRBJ1-1, with D uncertain. Germline V lookup: CDR1 WNHNN, CDR2 SYGVQD (reference sequence). This CDR3 spans 14 amino acids. With 3 bases removed from V and 4 bases from J, the gap between germline ends came to 12 bases. For the CDR3, the DNA is TGCGCCAGCAGTGAATCCCGCGGGCGCACTGAAGCTTTCTTT. Its protein product is CASSESRGRTEAFF.

V usage is TRBV7-9 and J usage is TRBJ2-3, with a possible D match to TRBD2 (6 bases). The CDR3 is 19 amino acids. V lost 5 bases to trimming and J lost 0 bases, with 24 bases between them. Germline assignment: CDR1 SEHNR and CDR2 FQNEAQ (reference sequence). CDR3 sequence: CASSPPIWGIGTSTDTQYF. CDR3 sequence (DNA): TGTGCCAGCAGCCCCCCAATCTGGGGTATCGGGACTAGCACAGATACGCAGTATTTT.

The chain has TRBV10-1 and TRBJ2-1; D is uncertain. CDR3 length: 12 residues. Trimming took 5 bases from V and 4 from J, leaving 6 bases between them. In germline, CDR1 is WNHNN, CDR2 SYGVQD (reference sequence). The CDR3 loop is CASSSGYNEQFF. In DNA, the CDR3 is TGCGCCAGCAGTTCAGGATACAATGAGCAGTTCTTC.

This chain uses TRBV11-3 with TRBJ2-3, with a possible D match to TRBD2 (6 bases). CDR1 SGHNT and CDR2 YENEEA come from the germline V gene. The CDR3 is made up of 15 amino acids. The V gene lost 3 bases and the J gene lost 3 bases, with 13 bases spanning the gap. Here the CDR3 reads CASSFGTRGTDTQYF. In DNA, the CDR3 is TGTGCCAGCAGCTTTGGGACTCGAGGGACAGATACGCAGTATTTT.

The rearrangement joins TRBV7-9 to TRBJ2-7; D not certain. Trimming shortened V by 10 bases and J by 0 bases, and 19 bases separated the two germline ends. This CDR3 has 15 amino acids. Germline V gives CDR1 SEHNR, CDR2 FQNEAQ (reference sequence). CDR3 amino acids: CAIQTPSASSYEQYF. The CDR3, as DNA: TGTGCCATCCAAACCCCCAGCGCCAGCTCCTACGAGCAGTACTTC.

The genes are TRBV5-1 and TRBJ2-7, with D perhaps TRBD1 (7 bases). The germline V gene encodes CDR1 SGHRS and CDR2 YFSETQ. With 4 bases removed from V and 2 bases from J, the gap between germline ends came to 13 bases. The CDR3 spans 14 residues. CDR3 in amino acids: CASSPAGQTYEQYF. The CDR3 DNA reads as TGCGCCAGCAGCCCCGCGGGACAGACCTACGAGCAGTACTTC.

J is TRBJ2-5 and V is TRBV30; D may be TRBD2 (6 bases). Looked up from germline, CDR1 is GTSNPN and CDR2 is SVGIG (reference sequence). The CDR3 consists of 17 residues. The germline V and J ends were trimmed by 3 bases and 5 bases, with 25 bases remaining between them. The CDR3 loop is CAWSPPPRLVGRETQYF. CDR3 nucleotides: TGTGCCTGGAGCCCTCCTCCCCGACTCGTTGGGAGGGAGACCCAGTACTTC.